This T cell receptor beta chain was recovered during a study of identifying expanded T cells in peripheral blood. Healthy donors had no documented immune events, such as infections, while sampled. Assay used: immunoSEQ multiplex PCR; TCRdb lists only in-frame clones, some missing. The sample has under 120,000 clones, around 89% seen once; the top ten hold about a sixth. About this clone: What it binds is unknown.

Study outcomes and limitations: Clone count variance between approximately 2-week samples rose with total template count. Technical replicates showed about 1.2 changed clones; two weeks 15 to 20; four weeks 19.

Sequencing input: blood. This clonotype was sampled from a person between 18 and 75 years old in good health.

The DNA of the CDR3 is TGTGCCAGCAGTCCCAGATTGGGGGGGGCCCCCCAAGAGACCCAGTACTTC. Its protein product is CASSPRLGGAPQETQYF. This chain uses TRBV7-9 with TRBJ2-5; perhaps TRBD2 as D (7 bases). The length of the CDR3 is 17 residues. The germline V and J ends were trimmed by 6 bases and 1 base, with 21 bases remaining between them. From germline, CDR1 is SEHNR and CDR2 FQNEAQ (reference sequence).